This paragraph reports one TCR beta chain. Its antigen is not known. The entry originates in a study of PD-1 blockade in classical Hodgkin lymphoma. TCRdb keeps only in-frame clones here, not all; method: immunoSEQ multiplex PCR. The repertoire holds approximately 9,000 clones, around 84% seen once, with just under 15% in the top ten. Time point given: newly diagnosed, previously untreated cHL patient sample. Investigators obtained CD8+ T cells from thawed PBMCs by magnetic negative selection. The authors compared against newly diagnosed, untreated classical Hodgkin lymphoma PBMCs. Unmatched junction bases numbered 2, after V lost 0 bases and J lost 2 bases. The germline gives CDR1 MNHEY, CDR2 SVGAGI. The CDR3 covers 15 residues. Study-wide findings and caveats: Newly diagnosed patients had baseline TCR diversity that was reportedly lower than that of healthy donors.

The source is a human donor with classical Hodgkin lymphoma. Sequencing was performed on CD8+ T cells from blood. The V gene is TRBV6-5, the J gene TRBJ2-5; 8 positions match TRBD2. The CDR3 DNA is TGTGCCAGCAGTTACTCGAGCGGGGGACAAGAGACCCAGTACTTC. It is translated as CASSYSSGGQETQYF.